This T cell receptor beta chain originates from a study of blood T cell repertoires in COVID-19. Study overall: The origin of the acute and convalescent COVID-19 samples was the United States, Italy and Spain. PBMCs, B-cell-depleted T cells, or T cells provided the cDNA or gDNA that made up the material.

How the authors handled the data: Reference gene primer amplification in the assay estimated nucleated cell counts. The assay was immunoSEQ multiplex PCR, and TCRdb's table has in-frame clones only and misses some. Clone size and the V and J calls come from that table; the DNA yielded D and trimming. The sample lists 250,000 or so clones, approximately 83% occurring once. The CDR3 has 14 amino acids. From germline, CDR1 is MDHEN and CDR2 SYDVKM. Trimming left V 3 bases short and J 6 bases short, with 13 bases between. Sequencing was carried out using peripheral blood. The sequence came from a man between 25 and 39 years old who had recovered from COVID-19. The chain links TRBV28 to TRBJ2-3; a weak D match, TRBD2 (6 bases). DNA of the CDR3: TGTGCCAGCAGTTTCCGGGGGTCGCCGGATACGCAGTATTTT. Translation: CASSFRGSPDTQYF. The full variable domain, in which reference TRBV28 and TRBJ2-3 provide the parts outside the CDR3, is DVKVTQSSRYLVKRTGEKVFLECVQDMDHENMFWYRQDPGLGLRLIYFSYDVKMKEKGDIPEGYSVSREKKERFSLILESASTNQTSMYLCASSFRGSPDTQYFGPGTRLTVL.